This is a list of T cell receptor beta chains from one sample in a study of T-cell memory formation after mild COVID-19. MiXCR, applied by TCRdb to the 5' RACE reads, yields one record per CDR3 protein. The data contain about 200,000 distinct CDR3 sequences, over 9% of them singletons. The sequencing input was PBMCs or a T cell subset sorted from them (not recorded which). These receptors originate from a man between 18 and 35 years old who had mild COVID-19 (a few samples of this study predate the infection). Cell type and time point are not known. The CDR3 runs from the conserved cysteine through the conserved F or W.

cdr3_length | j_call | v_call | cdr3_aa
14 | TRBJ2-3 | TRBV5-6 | CASSPRGVSDTQYF
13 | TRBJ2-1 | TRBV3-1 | CASSQEGGNEQFF
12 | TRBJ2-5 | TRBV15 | CATSRGIETQYF
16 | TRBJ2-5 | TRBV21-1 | CASSKQGPGLQETQYF
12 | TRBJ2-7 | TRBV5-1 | CASSLVAEEQYF
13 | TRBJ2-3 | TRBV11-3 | CASSLEFWDTQYF
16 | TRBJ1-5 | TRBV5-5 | CASSRTTGYSNQPQHF
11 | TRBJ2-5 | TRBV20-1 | CSASIGETQYF
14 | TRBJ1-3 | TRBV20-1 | CSARDQEGGHTIYF
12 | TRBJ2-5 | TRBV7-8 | CASSGARETQYF
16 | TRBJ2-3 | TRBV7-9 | CASSHGRGSRTDTQYF
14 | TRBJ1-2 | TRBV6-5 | CASSYGGQNYGYTF
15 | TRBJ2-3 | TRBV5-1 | CASSLDVRRTDTQYF
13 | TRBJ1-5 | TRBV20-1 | CSAREGVRQPQHF
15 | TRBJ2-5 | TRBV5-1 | CASNPTGTGIETQYF
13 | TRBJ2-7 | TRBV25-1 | CASWGLPGEEQYF
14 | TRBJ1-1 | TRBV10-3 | CAISAQGLNTEAFF
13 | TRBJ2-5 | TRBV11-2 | CASSRLEGETQYF
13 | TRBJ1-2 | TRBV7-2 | CASSPGVNYGYTF
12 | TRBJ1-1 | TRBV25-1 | CASRRYGQGAFF
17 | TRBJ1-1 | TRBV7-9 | CASSSGHGGGYSTEAFF
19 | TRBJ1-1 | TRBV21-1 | CASSKKRRDSDRDAPEAFF
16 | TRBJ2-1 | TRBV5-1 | CASSFLNSAADNEQFF
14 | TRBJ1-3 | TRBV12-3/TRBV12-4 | CAGESKSSGNTIYF
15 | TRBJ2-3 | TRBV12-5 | CASGPNRGGTDTQYF
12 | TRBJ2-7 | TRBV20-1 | CSATTGSYEQYF
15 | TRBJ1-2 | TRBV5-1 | CASRNGTGIVYGYTF
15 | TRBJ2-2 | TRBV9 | CASSVVAGNTGELFF
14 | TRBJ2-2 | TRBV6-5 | CASSYSRGAGELFF
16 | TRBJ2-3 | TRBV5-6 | CASSLRGDVFTDTQYF
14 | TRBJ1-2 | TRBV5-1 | CASSLQGASYGYTF
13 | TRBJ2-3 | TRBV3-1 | CASSQGGADTQYF
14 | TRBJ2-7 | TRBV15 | CATSRETGPYEQYF
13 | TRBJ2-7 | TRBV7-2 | CASSLYRPGEQYF
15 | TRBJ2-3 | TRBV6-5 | CASSYSGDGTDTQYF
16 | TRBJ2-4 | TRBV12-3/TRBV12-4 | CASSFRGPGTLKIQYF
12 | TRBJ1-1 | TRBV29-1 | CSVYREGTEAFF
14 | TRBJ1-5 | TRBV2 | CASSEAAGFQPQHF
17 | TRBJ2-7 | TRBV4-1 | CASSRRAVGGGPGEQYF
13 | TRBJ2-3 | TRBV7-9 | CASSHGGTDTQYF
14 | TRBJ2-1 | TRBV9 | CASTPQGAYNEQFF
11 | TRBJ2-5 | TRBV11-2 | CASRLQETQYF
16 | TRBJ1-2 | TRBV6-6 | CASSLTDRVKSYGYTF
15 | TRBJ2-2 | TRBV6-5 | CASRVTGGNTGELFF
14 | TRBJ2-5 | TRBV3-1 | CASSGRGGKETQYF
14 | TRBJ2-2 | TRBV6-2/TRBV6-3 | CASSYVTGHRELFF
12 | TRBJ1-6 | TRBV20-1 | CSASLSNSPLHF
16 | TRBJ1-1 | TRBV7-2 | CASSLAQGGSGTEAFF
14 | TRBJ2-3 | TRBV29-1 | CSAVDRGRADTQYF
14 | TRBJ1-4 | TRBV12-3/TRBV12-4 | CASSSTGGNEKLFF
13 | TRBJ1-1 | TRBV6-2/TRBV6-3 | CASSSLQRVEAFF